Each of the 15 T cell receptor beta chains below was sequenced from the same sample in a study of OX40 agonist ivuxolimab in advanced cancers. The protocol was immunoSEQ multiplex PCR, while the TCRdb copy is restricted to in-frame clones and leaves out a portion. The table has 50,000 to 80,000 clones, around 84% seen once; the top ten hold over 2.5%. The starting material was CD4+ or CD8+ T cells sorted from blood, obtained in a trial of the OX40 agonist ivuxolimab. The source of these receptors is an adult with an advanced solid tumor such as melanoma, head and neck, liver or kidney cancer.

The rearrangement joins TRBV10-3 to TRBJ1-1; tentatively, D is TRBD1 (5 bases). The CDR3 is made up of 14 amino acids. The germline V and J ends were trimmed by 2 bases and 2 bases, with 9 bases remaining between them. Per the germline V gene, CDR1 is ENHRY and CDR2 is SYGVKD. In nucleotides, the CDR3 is TGTGCCATCAGTGAGGCGAGGGGTAACACTGAAGCTTTCTTT. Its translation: CAISEARGNTEAFF.

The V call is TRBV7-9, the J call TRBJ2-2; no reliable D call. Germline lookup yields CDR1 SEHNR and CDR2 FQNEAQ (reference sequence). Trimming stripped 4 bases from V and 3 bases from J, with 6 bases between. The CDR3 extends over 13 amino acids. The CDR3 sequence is CASSSVYTGELFF. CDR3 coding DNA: TGTGCCAGCAGCTCCGTCTACACCGGGGAGCTGTTTTTT. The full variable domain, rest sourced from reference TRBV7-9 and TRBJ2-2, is DTGVSQNPRHKITKRGQNVTFRCDPISEHNRLYWYRQTLGQGPEFLTYFQNEAQLEKSRLLSDRFSAERPKGSFSTLEIQRTEQGDSAMYLCASSSVYTGELFFGEGSRLTVL.

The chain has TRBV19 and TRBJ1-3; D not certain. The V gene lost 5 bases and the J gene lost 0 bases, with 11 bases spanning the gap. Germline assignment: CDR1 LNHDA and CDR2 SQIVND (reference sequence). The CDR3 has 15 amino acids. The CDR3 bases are TGTGCCAGTAGTGACCTTAGGAGCTCTGGAAACACCATATATTTT. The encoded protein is CASSDLRSSGNTIYF.

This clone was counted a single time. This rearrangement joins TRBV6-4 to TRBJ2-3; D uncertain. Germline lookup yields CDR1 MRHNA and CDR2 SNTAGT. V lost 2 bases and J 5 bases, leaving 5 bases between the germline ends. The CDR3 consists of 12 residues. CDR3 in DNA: TGTGCCAGCAGTGACAACGGAGATACGCAGTATTTT. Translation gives CASSDNGDTQYF.

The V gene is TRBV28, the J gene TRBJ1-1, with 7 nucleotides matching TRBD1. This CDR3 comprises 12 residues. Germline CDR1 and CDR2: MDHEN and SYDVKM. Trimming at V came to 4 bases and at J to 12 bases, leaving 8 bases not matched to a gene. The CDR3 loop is CASSSRQGPPFF. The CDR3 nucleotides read TGTGCCAGCAGTTCGAGACAGGGCCCCCCTTTCTTT.

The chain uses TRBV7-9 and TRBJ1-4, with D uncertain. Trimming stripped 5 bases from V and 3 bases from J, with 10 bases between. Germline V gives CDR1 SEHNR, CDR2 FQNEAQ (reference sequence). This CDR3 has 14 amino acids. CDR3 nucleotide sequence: TGTGCCAGCAGCCCTGCGGCGTCTAATGAAAAACTGTTTTTT. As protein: CASSPAASNEKLFF.

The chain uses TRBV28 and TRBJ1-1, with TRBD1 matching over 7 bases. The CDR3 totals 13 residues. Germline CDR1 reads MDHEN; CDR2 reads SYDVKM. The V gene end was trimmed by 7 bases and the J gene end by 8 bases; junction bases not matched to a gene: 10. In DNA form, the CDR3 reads TGTGCCAGCACTTTGGCGGGACAGAGAGAAGCTTTCTTT. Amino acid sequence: CASTLAGQREAFF.

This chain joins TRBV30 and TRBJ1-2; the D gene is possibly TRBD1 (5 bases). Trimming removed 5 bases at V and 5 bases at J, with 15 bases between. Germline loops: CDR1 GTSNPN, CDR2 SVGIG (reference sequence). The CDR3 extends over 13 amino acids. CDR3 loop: CAWAQGRAYGYTF. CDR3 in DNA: TGTGCCTGGGCCCAGGGCAGGGCTTATGGCTACACCTTC.

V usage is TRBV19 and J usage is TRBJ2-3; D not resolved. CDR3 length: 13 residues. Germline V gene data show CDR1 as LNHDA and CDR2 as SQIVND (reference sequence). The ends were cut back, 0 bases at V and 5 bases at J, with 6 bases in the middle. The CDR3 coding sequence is TGTGCCAGTAGTATAGATCAAGGAGATACGCAGTATTTT. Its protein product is CASSIDQGDTQYF.

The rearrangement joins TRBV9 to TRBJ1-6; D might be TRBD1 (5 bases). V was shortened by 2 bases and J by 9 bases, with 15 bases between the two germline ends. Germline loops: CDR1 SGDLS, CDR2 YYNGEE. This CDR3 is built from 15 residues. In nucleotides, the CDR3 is TGTGCCAGCAGCGTTCGGGGGAATGTCGGTTCACCCCTCCACTTT. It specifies CASSVRGNVGSPLHF.

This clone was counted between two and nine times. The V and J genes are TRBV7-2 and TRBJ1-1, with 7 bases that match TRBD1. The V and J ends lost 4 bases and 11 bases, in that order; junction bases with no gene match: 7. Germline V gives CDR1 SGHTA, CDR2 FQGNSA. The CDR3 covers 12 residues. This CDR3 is CASSSQTGHAFF. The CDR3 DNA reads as TGTGCCAGCAGCTCTCAGACAGGGCACGCTTTCTTT.

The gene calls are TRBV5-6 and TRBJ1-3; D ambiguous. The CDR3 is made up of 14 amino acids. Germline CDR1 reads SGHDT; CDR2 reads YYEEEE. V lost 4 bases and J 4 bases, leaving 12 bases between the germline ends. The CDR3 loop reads CASSLMGYGNTIYF. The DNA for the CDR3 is TGTGCCAGCAGCCTAATGGGGTACGGAAACACCATATATTTT.

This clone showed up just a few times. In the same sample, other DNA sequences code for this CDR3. The CDR3 sequence is CSVWTGAGELFF. The DNA of the CDR3 is TGCAGCGTGTGGACAGGGGCCGGGGAGCTGTTTTTT. J is TRBJ2-2 and V is TRBV29-1; 9 bases agree with TRBD1. J was trimmed by 6 bases and V by 6 bases; bases with no gene match: 2. This CDR3 has 12 residues. Per germline, CDR1 SQVTM and CDR2 ANQGSEA.

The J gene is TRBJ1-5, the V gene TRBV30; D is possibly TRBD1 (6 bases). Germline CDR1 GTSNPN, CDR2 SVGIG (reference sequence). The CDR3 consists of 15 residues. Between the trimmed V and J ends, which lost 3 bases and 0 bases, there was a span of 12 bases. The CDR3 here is CAWSVTGNSNQPQHF. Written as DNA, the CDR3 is TGTGCCTGGAGCGTCACAGGGAATAGCAATCAGCCCCAGCATTTT.

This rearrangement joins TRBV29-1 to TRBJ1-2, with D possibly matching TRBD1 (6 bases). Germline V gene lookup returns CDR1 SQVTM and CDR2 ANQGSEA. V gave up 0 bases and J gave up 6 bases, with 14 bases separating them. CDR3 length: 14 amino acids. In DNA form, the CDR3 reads TGCAGCGTTGAAGATATCGGGCAGGGGAATGGCTACACCTTC. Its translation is CSVEDIGQGNGYTF.